These T cell receptor beta chains were read from a single sample in a study of blood T cell repertoires in COVID-19. TCRdb keeps only in-frame clones here, not all; method: immunoSEQ multiplex PCR. The sample records fewer than 250,000 clones, about 82% being singletons. What was sequenced was peripheral blood. These receptors were obtained from a woman over 75 with COVID-19, enrolled during active disease. The CDR3 runs from the conserved cysteine through the conserved F or W. The order of the fields is clone size, CDR3 length, V gene, J gene, D gene, CDR3 DNA, CDR3 protein. The D gene is left open where the match is weak. Clone size is stated in some rows and not others, as once, few, many or a class when expanded.

abundance: NA
len: 18
v_gene: TRBV18
j_gene: TRBJ2-3
d_gene: NA
CDR3nt: TGTGCCAGCTCACCACTGTCTGGGGCCGCGGGGAGCACAGATACGCAGTATTTT
CDR3aa: CASSPLSGAAGSTDTQYF

abundance: NA
len: 16
v_gene: TRBV5-6
j_gene: TRBJ1-6
d_gene: TRBD1
CDR3nt: TGTGCCAGCAGCTCTCTGGACAGGGGACGGGGTTCACCCCTCCACTTT
CDR3aa: CASSSLDRGRGSPLHF

abundance: NA
len: 14
v_gene: TRBV9
j_gene: TRBJ1-6
d_gene: TRBD1
CDR3nt: TGTGCCAGCAGTGAACAGGGGGGGAATTCACCCCTCCACTTT
CDR3aa: CASSEQGGNSPLHF

abundance: NA
len: 16
v_gene: TRBV5-1
j_gene: TRBJ2-1
d_gene: TRBD1
CDR3nt: TGCGCCAGCAGCTTGGGTAGGACAGGGGACTACAATGAGCAGTTCTTC
CDR3aa: CASSLGRTGDYNEQFF

abundance: NA
len: 15
v_gene: TRBV28
j_gene: TRBJ2-7
d_gene: NA
CDR3nt: TGTGCCAGCAGCTTACCGGGACACGGAACCTACGAGCAGTACTTC
CDR3aa: CASSLPGHGTYEQYF

abundance: NA
len: 12
v_gene: TRBV12-3/TRBV12-4
j_gene: TRBJ1-2
d_gene: NA
CDR3nt: TGTGCCAGCAGATCCCTCAACTATGGCTACACCTTC
CDR3aa: CASRSLNYGYTF

abundance: NA
len: 14
v_gene: TRBV28
j_gene: TRBJ1-1
d_gene: NA
CDR3nt: TGTGCCAGCAGTTTACGCAGGCCAAACACTGAAGCTTTCTTT
CDR3aa: CASSLRRPNTEAFF

abundance: NA
len: 16
v_gene: TRBV10-3
j_gene: TRBJ2-7
d_gene: TRBD1
CDR3nt: TGTGCCATCAGTGGTGAAGGGACAGGGCAGACCTACGAGCAGTACTTC
CDR3aa: CAISGEGTGQTYEQYF

abundance: NA
len: 13
v_gene: TRBV27
j_gene: TRBJ1-1
d_gene: NA
CDR3nt: TGTGCCAGCAGTCCCTTTGGGGGGATTGAAGCTTTCTTT
CDR3aa: CASSPFGGIEAFF

abundance: once
len: 19
v_gene: TRBV12-5
j_gene: TRBJ2-2
d_gene: NA
CDR3nt: TGTGCTAGTGGTTACCAGGGGGGCGGCCCCTACTCTAACACCGGGGAGCTGTTTTTT
CDR3aa: CASGYQGGGPYSNTGELFF

abundance: few
len: 20
v_gene: TRBV4-3
j_gene: TRBJ2-3
d_gene: TRBD2
CDR3nt: TGCGCCAGCAGCCAAGATGCGTTGGGCGGGGGGTACTCTAGCACAGATACGCAGTATTTT
CDR3aa: CASSQDALGGGYSSTDTQYF

abundance: NA
len: 13
v_gene: TRBV7-2
j_gene: TRBJ1-6
d_gene: TRBD1
CDR3nt: TGTGCCAGCAACGGACAGGGAGGTGAACCCCTCCACTTT
CDR3aa: CASNGQGGEPLHF

abundance: few
len: 13
v_gene: TRBV24-1
j_gene: TRBJ1-1
d_gene: TRBD1
CDR3nt: TGTGCCACCAGTGAGCCGACAGGGACTGAAGCTTTCTTT
CDR3aa: CATSEPTGTEAFF

abundance: NA
len: 13
v_gene: TRBV18
j_gene: TRBJ2-5
d_gene: NA
CDR3nt: TGTGCCAGCTCACCGACTCTACAAGAGACCCAGTACTTC
CDR3aa: CASSPTLQETQYF

abundance: few
len: 15
v_gene: TRBV5-4
j_gene: TRBJ1-1
d_gene: NA
CDR3nt: TGTGCCAGCAGCTTGGGAGGGGGGGGACGACTCGAAGCTTTCTTT
CDR3aa: CASSLGGGGRLEAFF

abundance: few
len: 14
v_gene: TRBV28
j_gene: TRBJ1-2
d_gene: TRBD1
CDR3nt: TGTGCCAGCAGTTTAAGGGACAGGGGACCGGGCTACACCTTC
CDR3aa: CASSLRDRGPGYTF

abundance: NA
len: 14
v_gene: TRBV7-2
j_gene: TRBJ2-1
d_gene: NA
CDR3nt: TGTGCCAGCAGCTTCACCCTTGTCCAGAATGAGCAGTTCTTC
CDR3aa: CASSFTLVQNEQFF

abundance: NA
len: 16
v_gene: TRBV19
j_gene: TRBJ1-1
d_gene: NA
CDR3nt: TGTGCCAGTAGTCCTCCAGACAGACGGTGGAACACTGAAGCTTTCTTT
CDR3aa: CASSPPDRRWNTEAFF

abundance: NA
len: 17
v_gene: TRBV30
j_gene: TRBJ2-5
d_gene: TRBD2
CDR3nt: TGTGCCTGGAGTCCGCCCGATCGAGCGGGGGGGCCCAAGACCCAGTACTTC
CDR3aa: CAWSPPDRAGGPKTQYF

abundance: NA
len: 15
v_gene: TRBV5-4
j_gene: TRBJ1-4
d_gene: NA
CDR3nt: TGTGCCAGCAGTTCCGGAACAGCAACTAATGAAAAACTGTTTTTT
CDR3aa: CASSSGTATNEKLFF

abundance: NA
len: 14
v_gene: TRBV6-4
j_gene: TRBJ1-1
d_gene: NA
CDR3nt: TGTGCCAGCACCCCGACAAATATGAACACTGAAGCTTTCTTT
CDR3aa: CASTPTNMNTEAFF

abundance: NA
len: 16
v_gene: TRBV4-3
j_gene: TRBJ2-1
d_gene: TRBD2
CDR3nt: TGCGCCAGCAGCCGGCTTCTGGGCGGGGGATACAATGAGCAGTTCTTC
CDR3aa: CASSRLLGGGYNEQFF

abundance: NA
len: 16
v_gene: TRBV9
j_gene: TRBJ2-2
d_gene: NA
CDR3nt: TGTGCCAGCAGTCTTACACCCATGGCGAACACCGGGGAGCTGTTTTTT
CDR3aa: CASSLTPMANTGELFF

abundance: NA
len: 15
v_gene: TRBV6-5
j_gene: TRBJ1-3
d_gene: TRBD1
CDR3nt: TGTGCCAGCAGTTATAAGGGGGCCTCTGGAAACACCATATATTTT
CDR3aa: CASSYKGASGNTIYF

abundance: once
len: 16
v_gene: TRBV3-1/TRBV3-2
j_gene: TRBJ2-2
d_gene: TRBD2
CDR3nt: TGTGCCAGCAGCCTAGCGGGGGGGAGTTTCGGCGGGGAGCTGTTTTTT
CDR3aa: CASSLAGGSFGGELFF

abundance: NA
len: 16
v_gene: TRBV2
j_gene: TRBJ1-1
d_gene: TRBD1
CDR3nt: TGTGCCAGCAGTGGGGCGGGGACAGGGCCAAACACTGAAGCTTTCTTT
CDR3aa: CASSGAGTGPNTEAFF

abundance: NA
len: 16
v_gene: TRBV28
j_gene: TRBJ1-4
d_gene: NA
CDR3nt: TGTGCCAGCAGAAGTTTTGGAGCGGGGGAGAATGAAAAACTGTTTTTT
CDR3aa: CASRSFGAGENEKLFF

abundance: NA
len: 17
v_gene: TRBV28
j_gene: TRBJ2-2
d_gene: TRBD1
CDR3nt: TGTGCCAGCAGTCCCTCTCCGGGACAGGGAGACACCGGGGAGCTGTTTTTT
CDR3aa: CASSPSPGQGDTGELFF

abundance: NA
len: 15
v_gene: TRBV25-1
j_gene: TRBJ1-1
d_gene: NA
CDR3nt: TGTGCCAGCAGTGACTTTTCACTACAGAACACTGAAGCTTTCTTT
CDR3aa: CASSDFSLQNTEAFF